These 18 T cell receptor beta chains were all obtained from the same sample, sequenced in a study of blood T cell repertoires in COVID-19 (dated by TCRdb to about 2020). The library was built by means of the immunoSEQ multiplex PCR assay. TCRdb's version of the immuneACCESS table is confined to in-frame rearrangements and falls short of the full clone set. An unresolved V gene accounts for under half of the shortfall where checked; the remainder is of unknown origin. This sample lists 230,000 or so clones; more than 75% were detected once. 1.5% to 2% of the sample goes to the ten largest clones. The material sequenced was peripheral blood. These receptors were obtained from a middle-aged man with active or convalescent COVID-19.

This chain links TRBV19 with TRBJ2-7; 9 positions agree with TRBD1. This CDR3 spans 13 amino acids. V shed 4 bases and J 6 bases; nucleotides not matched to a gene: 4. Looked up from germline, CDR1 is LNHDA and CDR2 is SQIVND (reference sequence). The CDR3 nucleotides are TGTGCCAGTAGTACCGGACAGGGGAGCGAGCAGTACTTC. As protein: CASSTGQGSEQYF.

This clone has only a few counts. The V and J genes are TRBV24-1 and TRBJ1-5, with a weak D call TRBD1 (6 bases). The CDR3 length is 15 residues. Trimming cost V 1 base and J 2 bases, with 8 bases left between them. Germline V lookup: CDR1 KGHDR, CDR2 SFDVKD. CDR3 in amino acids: CATSDFKGGNQPQHF. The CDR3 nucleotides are TGTGCCACCAGTGATTTTAAGGGGGGCAATCAGCCCCAGCATTTT.

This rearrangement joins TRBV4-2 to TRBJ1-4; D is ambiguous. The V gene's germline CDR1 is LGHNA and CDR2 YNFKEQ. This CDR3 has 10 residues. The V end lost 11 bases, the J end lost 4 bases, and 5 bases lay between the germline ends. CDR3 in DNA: TGTGCCGAGCTTAATGAAAAACTGTTTTTT. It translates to CAELNEKLFF.

This CDR3 reads CASSLVAGVTEQYF. The CDR3 DNA sequence: TGTGCCAGCAGCTTAGTTGCGGGAGTTACCGAGCAGTACTTC. This chain connects TRBV7-9 to TRBJ2-7, with 7 bases identical to TRBD2. The germline V gene encodes CDR1 SEHNR and CDR2 FQNEAQ (reference sequence). The CDR3 totals 14 residues. Trimming at V came to 1 base and at J to 6 bases, leaving 6 bases not matched to a gene. Using reference TRBV7-9 and TRBJ2-7 for the parts outside the CDR3, the full variable domain is DTGVSQNPRHKITKRGQNVTFRCDPISEHNRLYWYRQTLGQGPEFLTYFQNEAQLEKSRLLSDRFSAERPKGSFSTLEIQRTEQGDSAMYLCASSLVAGVTEQYFGPGTRLTVT.

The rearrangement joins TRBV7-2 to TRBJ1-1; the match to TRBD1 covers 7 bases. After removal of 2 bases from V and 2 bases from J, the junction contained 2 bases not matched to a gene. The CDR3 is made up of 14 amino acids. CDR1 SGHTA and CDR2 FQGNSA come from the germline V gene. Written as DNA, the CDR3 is TGTGCCAGCAGCTTACGACAGGGAAACACTGAAGCTTTCTTT. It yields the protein CASSLRQGNTEAFF.

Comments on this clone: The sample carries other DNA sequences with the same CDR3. CDR3 sequence (DNA): TGTGCCAGCAGGGGCACAGGCAATCAGCCCCAGCATTTT. The encoded protein is CASRGTGNQPQHF. The genes are TRBV12-3 or TRBV12-4 and TRBJ1-5; D unresolved. This CDR3 region has 13 residues. Trimming removed 6 bases from V and 2 bases from J, with 8 bases in between.

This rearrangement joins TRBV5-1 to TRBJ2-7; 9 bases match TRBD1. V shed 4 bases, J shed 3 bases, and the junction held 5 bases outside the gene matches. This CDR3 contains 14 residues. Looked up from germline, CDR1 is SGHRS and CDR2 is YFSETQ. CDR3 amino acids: CASSDDRGNYEQYF. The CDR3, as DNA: TGCGCCAGCAGCGACGACAGGGGGAACTACGAGCAGTACTTC.

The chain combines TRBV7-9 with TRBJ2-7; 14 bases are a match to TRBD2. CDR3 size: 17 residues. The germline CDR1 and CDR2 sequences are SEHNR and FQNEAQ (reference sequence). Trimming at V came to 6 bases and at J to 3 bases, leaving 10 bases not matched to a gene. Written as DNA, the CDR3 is TGTGCCAGCAGACGCCAGGGACTAGCGGGGGTTAGCTACGAGCAGTACTTC. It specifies CASRRQGLAGVSYEQYF.

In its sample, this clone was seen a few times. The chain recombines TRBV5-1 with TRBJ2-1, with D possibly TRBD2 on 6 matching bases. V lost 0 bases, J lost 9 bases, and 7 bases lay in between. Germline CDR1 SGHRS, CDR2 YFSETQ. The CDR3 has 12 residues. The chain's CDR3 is CASSLGGGEQFF. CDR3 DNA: TGCGCCAGCAGCTTGGGGGGAGGTGAGCAGTTCTTC. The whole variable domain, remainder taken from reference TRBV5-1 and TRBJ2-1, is KAGVTQTPRYLIKTRGQQVTLSCSPISGHRSVSWYQQTPGQGLQFLFEYFSETQRNKGNFPGRFSGRQFSNSRSEMNVSTLELGDSALYLCASSLGGGEQFFGPGTRLTVL.

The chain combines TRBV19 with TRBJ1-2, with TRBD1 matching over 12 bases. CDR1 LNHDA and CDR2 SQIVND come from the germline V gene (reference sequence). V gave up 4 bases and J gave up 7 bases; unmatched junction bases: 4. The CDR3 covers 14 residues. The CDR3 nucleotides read TGTGCCAGTAGTACGGGACAGGGGGCAGGTGGCTACACCTTC. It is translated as CASSTGQGAGGYTF. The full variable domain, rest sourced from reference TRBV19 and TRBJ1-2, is DGGITQSPKYLFRKEGQNVTLSCEQNLNHDAMYWYRQDPGQGLRLIYYSQIVNDFQKGDIAEGYSVSREKKESFPLTVTSAQKNPTAFYLCASSTGQGAGGYTFGSGTRLTVV.

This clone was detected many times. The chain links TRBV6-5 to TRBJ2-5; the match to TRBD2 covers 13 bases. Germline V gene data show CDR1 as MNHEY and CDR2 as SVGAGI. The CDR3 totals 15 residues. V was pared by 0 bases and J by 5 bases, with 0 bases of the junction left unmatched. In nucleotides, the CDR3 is TGTGCCAGCAGTTACTCGACTAGCGGGGGGGAGACCCAGTACTTC. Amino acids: CASSYSTSGGETQYF.

The CDR3 bases are TGTGCCAGTACTATCTCGGGGAGTTCCTACGAGCAGTACTTC. Translated, it gives CASTISGSSYEQYF. This chain joins TRBV19 and TRBJ2-7; tentative D call: TRBD2 (5 bases). V lost 7 bases to trimming and J lost 1 base, with 14 bases between them. CDR3 length equals 14 residues. Germline CDR1 is LNHDA and CDR2 is SQIVND (reference sequence). The variable domain in full, completed from reference TRBV19 and TRBJ2-7, reads DGGITQSPKYLFRKEGQNVTLSCEQNLNHDAMYWYRQDPGQGLRLIYYSQIVNDFQKGDIAEGYSVSREKKESFPLTVTSAQKNPTAFYLCASTISGSSYEQYFGPGTRLTVT.

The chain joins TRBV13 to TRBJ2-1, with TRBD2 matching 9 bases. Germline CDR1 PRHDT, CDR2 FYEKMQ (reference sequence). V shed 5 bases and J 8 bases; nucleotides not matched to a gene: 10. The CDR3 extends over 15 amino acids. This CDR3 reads CASSPRGGRAHEQFF. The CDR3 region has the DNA TGTGCCAGCAGCCCCCGTGGCGGGAGGGCCCATGAGCAGTTCTTC.

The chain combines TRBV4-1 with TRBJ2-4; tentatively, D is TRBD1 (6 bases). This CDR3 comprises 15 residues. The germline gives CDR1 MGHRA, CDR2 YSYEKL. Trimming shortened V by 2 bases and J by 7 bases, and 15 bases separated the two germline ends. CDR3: CASSQSLGASNIQYF. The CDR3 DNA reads TGCGCCAGCAGCCAAAGTCTGGGGGCAAGTAACATTCAGTACTTC.

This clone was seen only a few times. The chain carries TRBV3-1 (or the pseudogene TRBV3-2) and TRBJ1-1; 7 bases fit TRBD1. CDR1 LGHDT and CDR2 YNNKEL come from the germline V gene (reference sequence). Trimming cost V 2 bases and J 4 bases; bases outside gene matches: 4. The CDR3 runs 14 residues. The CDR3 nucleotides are TGTGCCAGCAGCCAAAGGGGGCATAGCACTGAAGCTTTCTTT. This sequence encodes CASSQRGHSTEAFF.

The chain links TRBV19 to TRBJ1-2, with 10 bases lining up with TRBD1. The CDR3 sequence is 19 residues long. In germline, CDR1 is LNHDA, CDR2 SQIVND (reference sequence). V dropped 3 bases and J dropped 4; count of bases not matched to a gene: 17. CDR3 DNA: TGTGCCAGTAGTATCCCGAGAAGCTTGAACCGGGACAGGGGCTATGGCTACACCTTC. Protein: CASSIPRSLNRDRGYGYTF.

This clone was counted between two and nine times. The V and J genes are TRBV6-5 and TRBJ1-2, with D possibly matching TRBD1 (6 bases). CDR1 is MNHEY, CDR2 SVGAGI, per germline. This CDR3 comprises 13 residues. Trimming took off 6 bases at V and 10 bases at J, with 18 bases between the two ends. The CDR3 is CASRPGQPPIYTF. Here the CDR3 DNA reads TGTGCCAGCAGACCTGGACAGCCGCCTATCTACACCTTC.

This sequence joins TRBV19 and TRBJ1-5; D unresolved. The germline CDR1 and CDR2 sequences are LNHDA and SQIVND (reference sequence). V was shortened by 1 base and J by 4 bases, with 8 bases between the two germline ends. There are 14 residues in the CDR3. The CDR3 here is CASSIVGENQPQHF. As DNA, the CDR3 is TGTGCCAGTAGTATAGTCGGAGAAAATCAGCCCCAGCATTTT.